This TCR beta chain originates from a study of chemoradiotherapy in HPV16-positive cancers. A word on this clone: Its specificity is unknown.

The junction had 3 bases not matched to a gene; V was cut back by 5 bases and J by 9 bases. The CDR3 sequence is 14 residues long. From germline, CDR1 is SGHVS and CDR2 FQNEAQ. Study results and limitations: Non-HPV-specific T cells did not expand in tumors during treatment, whereas candidate HPV-specific clones and E7-related motifs did.

Here immunoSEQ multiplex PCR was the method, and the copy in TCRdb shows in-frame clones only, minus some. The data show hundreds of clones, roughly 90% seen once. Repertoires were sampled repeatedly during chemoradiotherapy. The receptor's source is a human donor with HPV-associated anogenital cancer. The starting material was tumor tissue, obtained from a patient who underwent chemoradiotherapy. J is TRBJ2-1 and V is TRBV7-8; 14 bases fit TRBD2. Here the CDR3 reads CASSQGTSGSEQFF. In DNA form, the CDR3 reads TGTGCCAGCAGCCAGGGGACTAGCGGGAGTGAGCAGTTCTTC.